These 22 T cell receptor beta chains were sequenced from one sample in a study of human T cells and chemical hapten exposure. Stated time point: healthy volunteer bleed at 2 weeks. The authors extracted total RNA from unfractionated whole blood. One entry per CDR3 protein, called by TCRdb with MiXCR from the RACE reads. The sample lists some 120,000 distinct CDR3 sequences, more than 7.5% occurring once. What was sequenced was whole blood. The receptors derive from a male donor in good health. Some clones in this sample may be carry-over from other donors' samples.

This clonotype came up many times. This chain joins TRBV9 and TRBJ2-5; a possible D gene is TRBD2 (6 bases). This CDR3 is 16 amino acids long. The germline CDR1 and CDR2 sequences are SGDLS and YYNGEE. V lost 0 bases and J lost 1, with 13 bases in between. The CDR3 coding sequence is TGTGCCAGCAGCGTAGCTGGCGGGGAATTCCAAGAGACCCAGTACTTC. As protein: CASSVAGGEFQETQYF.

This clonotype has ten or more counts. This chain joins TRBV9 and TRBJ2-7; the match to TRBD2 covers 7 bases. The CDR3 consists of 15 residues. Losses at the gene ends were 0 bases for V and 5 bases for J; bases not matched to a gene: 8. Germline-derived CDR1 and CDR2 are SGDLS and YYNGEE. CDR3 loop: CASSVGAGVWNEQYF. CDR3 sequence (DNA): TGTGCCAGCAGCGTAGGTGCGGGAGTATGGAACGAGCAGTACTTC.

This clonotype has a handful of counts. CDR3 DNA: TGTGCCAGCAGTGGAGAACAGCAACGAGGCTACACCTTC. Translating gives CASSGEQQRGYTF. The chain couples TRBV6-1 to TRBJ1-2; D uncertain. Germline CDR1 reads MNHNS; CDR2 reads SASEGT. V was shortened by 4 bases and J by 8 bases, with 14 bases between the two germline ends. CDR3 length equals 13 residues.

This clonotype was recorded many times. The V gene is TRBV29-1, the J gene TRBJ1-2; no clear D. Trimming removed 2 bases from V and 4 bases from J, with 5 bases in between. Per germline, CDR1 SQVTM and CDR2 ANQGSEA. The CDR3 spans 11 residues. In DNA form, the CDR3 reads TGCAGCGTTGAACCGGGCTATGGCTACACCTTC. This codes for CSVEPGYGYTF.

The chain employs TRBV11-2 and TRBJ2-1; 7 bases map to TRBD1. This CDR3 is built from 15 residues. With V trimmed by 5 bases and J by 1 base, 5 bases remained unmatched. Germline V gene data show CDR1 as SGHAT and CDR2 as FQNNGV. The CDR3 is CASSPLTGSYNEQFF. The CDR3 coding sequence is TGTGCCAGCAGCCCCCTGACAGGGTCCTACAATGAGCAGTTCTTC.

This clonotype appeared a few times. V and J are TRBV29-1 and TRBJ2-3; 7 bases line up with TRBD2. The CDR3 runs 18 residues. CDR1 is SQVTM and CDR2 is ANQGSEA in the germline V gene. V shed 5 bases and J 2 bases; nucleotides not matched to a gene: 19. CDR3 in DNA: TGCAGCGTTTGGGATTTTAGCGGGCGTATCCCCCTCACAGATACGCAGTATTTT. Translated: CSVWDFSGRIPLTDTQYF.

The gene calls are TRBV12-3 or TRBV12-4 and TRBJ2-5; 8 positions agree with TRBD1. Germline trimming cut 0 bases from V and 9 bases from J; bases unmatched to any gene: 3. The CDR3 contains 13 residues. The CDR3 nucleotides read TGTGCCAGCAGTTTAGCGCAGGGACAGGCCCAGTACTTC. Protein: CASSLAQGQAQYF.

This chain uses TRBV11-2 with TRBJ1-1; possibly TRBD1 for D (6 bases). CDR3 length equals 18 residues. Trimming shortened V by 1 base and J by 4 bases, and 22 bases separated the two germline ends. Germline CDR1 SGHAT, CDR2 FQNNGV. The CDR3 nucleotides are TGTGCCAGCAGCTTAGCTGTGCAGGGGTCTTTGTTGGGCACTGAAGCTTTCTTT. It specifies CASSLAVQGSLLGTEAFF.

In DNA, the CDR3 is TGTGCCAGTAGTACGACAGTGGTACGATCACCCCTCCACTTT. This gives the protein CASSTTVVRSPLHF. The chain is built from TRBV19 and TRBJ1-6, with a weak D call TRBD1 (5 bases). Germline CDR1 is LNHDA and CDR2 is SQIVND (reference sequence). V lost 4 bases, J lost 10 bases, and 14 bases lay in between. This CDR3 spans 14 amino acids.

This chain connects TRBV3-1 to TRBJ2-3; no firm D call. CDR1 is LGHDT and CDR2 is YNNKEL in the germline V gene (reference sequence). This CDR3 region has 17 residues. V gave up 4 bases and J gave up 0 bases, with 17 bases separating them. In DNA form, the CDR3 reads TGTGCCAGCAGCCCCCAGTGGGCGCGAACTAGCACAGATACGCAGTATTTT. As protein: CASSPQWARTSTDTQYF.

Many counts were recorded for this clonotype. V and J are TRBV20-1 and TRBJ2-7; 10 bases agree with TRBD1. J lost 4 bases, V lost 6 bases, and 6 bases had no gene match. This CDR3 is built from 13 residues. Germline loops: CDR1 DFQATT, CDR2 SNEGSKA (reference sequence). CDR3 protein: CSAGTGVSYEQYF. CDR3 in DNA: TGCAGTGCCGGGACAGGGGTTTCGTACGAGCAGTACTTC.

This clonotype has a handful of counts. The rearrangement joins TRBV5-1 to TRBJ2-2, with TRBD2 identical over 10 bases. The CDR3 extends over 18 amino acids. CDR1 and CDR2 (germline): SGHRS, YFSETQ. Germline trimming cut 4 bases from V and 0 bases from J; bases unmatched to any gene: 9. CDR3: CASSPFPLAGSNTGELFF. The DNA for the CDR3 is TGCGCCAGCAGCCCTTTCCCACTAGCGGGATCGAACACCGGGGAGCTGTTTTTT. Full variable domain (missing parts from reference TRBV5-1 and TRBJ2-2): KAGVTQTPRYLIKTRGQQVTLSCSPISGHRSVSWYQQTPGQGLQFLFEYFSETQRNKGNFPGRFSGRQFSNSRSEMNVSTLELGDSALYLCASSPFPLAGSNTGELFFGEGSRLTVL.

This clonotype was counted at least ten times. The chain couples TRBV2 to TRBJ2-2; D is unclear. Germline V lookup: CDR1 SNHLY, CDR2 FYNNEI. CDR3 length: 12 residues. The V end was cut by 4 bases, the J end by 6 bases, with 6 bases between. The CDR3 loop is CASSVQPGELFF. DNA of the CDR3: TGTGCCAGCAGTGTACAGCCCGGGGAGCTGTTTTTT.

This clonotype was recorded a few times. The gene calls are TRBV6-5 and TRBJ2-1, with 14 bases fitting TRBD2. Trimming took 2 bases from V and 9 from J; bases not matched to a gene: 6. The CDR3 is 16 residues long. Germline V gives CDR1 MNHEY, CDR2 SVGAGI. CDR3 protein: CASSYTTSGGASEQFF. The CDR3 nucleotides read TGTGCCAGCAGTTACACGACTAGCGGGGGGGCAAGTGAGCAGTTCTTC.

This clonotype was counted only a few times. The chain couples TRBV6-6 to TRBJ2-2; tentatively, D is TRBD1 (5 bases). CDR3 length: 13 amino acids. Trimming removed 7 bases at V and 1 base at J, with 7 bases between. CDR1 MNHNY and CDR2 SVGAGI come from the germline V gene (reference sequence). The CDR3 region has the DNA TGTGCCAGCAATCAGGGGAACACCGGGGAGCTGTTTTTT. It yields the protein CASNQGNTGELFF.

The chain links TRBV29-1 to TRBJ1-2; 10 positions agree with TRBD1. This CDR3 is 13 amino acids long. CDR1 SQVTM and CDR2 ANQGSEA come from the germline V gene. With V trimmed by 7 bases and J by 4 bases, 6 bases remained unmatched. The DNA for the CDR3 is TGCAGCGCTGACAGGGGGCGCACCTATGGCTACACCTTC. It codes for CSADRGRTYGYTF.

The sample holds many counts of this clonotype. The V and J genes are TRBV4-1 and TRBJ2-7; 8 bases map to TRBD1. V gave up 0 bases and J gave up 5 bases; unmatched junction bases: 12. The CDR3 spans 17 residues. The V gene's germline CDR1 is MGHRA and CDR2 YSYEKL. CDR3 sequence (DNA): TGCGCCAGCAGCCAAGATAGGCCCCGGACAGGGCGGGACGAGCAGTACTTC. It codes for CASSQDRPRTGRDEQYF.

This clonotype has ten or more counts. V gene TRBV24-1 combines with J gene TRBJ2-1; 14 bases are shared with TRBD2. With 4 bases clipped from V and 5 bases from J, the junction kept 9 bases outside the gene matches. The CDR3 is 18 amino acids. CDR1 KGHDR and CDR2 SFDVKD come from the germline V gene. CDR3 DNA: TGTGCCACCAGTGACAGTGGACTAGCGGGAGGAGCGGACAATGAGCAGTTCTTC. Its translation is CATSDSGLAGGADNEQFF.

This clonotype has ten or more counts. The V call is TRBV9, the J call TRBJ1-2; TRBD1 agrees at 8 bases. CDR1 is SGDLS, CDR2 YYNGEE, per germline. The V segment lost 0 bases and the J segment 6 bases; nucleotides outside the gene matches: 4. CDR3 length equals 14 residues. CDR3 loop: CASSVAGQGDGYTF. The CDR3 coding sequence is TGTGCCAGCAGCGTAGCAGGACAGGGTGATGGCTACACCTTC.

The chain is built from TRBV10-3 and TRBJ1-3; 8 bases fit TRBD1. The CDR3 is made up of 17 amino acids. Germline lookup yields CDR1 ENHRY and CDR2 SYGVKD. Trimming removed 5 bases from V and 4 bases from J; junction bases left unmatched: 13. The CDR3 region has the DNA TGTGCCATCAGTCAAGGACAGGGAGTAGGATCCGGAAACACCATATATTTT. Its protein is CAISQGQGVGSGNTIYF.

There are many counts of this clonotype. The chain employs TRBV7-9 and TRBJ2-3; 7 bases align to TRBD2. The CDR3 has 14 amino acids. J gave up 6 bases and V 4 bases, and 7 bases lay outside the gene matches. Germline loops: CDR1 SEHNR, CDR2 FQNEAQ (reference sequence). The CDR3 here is CASSSVDGRDTQYF. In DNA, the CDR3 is TGTGCCAGCAGCTCGGTGGACGGGAGGGATACGCAGTATTTT.

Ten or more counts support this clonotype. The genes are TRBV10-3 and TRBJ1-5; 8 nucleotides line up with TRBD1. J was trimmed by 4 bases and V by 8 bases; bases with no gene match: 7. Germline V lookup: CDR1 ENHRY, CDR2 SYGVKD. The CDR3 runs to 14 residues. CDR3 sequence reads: CAIARQGNNQPQHF. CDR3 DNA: TGTGCCATCGCAAGACAGGGGAATAATCAGCCCCAGCATTTT.